These T cell receptor beta chains were read from a single sample in a study of T cells after yellow fever vaccination. TCRdb independently ran MiXCR on the 5' RACE reads; one entry per CDR3 protein. Among 400,000 or so distinct CDR3 sequences, around 10% were seen once, and the ten largest hold roughly 18%. Sample: PBMCs, taken on the day of the first yellow fever vaccination. The receptors were sampled from a man aged 18 to 30 who received the YFV17D yellow fever vaccine. CDR3s include the opening cysteine and the closing phenylalanine or tryptophan. A D gene is named only where the DNA matches it firmly. The size of a clone is reported for some rows only, either as once, few or many, or as a class for expanded clones.

D	V	size	J	length	DNA	CDR3
TRBD1	TRBV12-3/TRBV12-4	few	TRBJ2-7	15	TGTGCCAGCAGTTTCCAGGGGGCGCGAAGGTACGAGCAGTACTTC	CASSFQGARRYEQYF
-	TRBV12-3/TRBV12-4	-	TRBJ1-1	13	TGTGCCAGCACCCTGGACTGGAACACTGAAGCTTTCTTT	CASTLDWNTEAFF
-	TRBV9	few	TRBJ2-5	11	TGTGCCAGCACTGACGGAGAGACCCAGTACTTC	CASTDGETQYF
-	TRBV3-1	few	TRBJ1-1	13	TGTGCCAGCAGCCTCCACCCCAGCACGGAAGCTTTCTTT	CASSLHPSTEAFF
TRBD1	TRBV27	-	TRBJ1-6	13	TGTGCCAGCATGCTGACAGGGAATTCACCCCTCCACTTT	CASMLTGNSPLHF
-	TRBV7-9	few	TRBJ2-7	14	TGTGCCAGCAGCTTTCCGGGGCGAACCTACGAGCAGTACTTC	CASSFPGRTYEQYF
-	TRBV6-5	few	TRBJ1-2	14	TGTGCCAGCAGCCCCGGCGGGGGGGCTTTTGGCTACACCTTC	CASSPGGGAFGYTF
-	TRBV6-2/TRBV6-3	few	TRBJ2-2	16	TGTGCCAGCTGTCTCGGGCAGGTTCTGAGTCCCGGGGAGCTGTTTTTT	CASCLGQVLSPGELFF
-	TRBV15	-	TRBJ2-2	13	TGTGCCACCGGACAGCCTAACACCGGGGAGCTGTTTTTT	CATGQPNTGELFF
TRBD1	TRBV5-1	-	TRBJ2-2	17	TGCGCCAGCAGCAACCGGGACAGGGATGCGAACACCGGGGAGCTGTTTTTT	CASSNRDRDANTGELFF
-	TRBV23-1	few	TRBJ1-5	14	TGCGCCAGCAGTCGATTACACGGGTGGCAGCCCCAGCATTTT	CASSRLHGWQPQHF
-	TRBV3-1	many	TRBJ1-3	16	TGTGCCAGCAGCTTTACAGGACAACTCTCTGGAAACACCATATATTTT	CASSFTGQLSGNTIYF
TRBD1	TRBV5-1	-	TRBJ1-2	16	TGCGCCAGCAGCTTGTGGACAGGGGAGGGTAACTATGGCTACACCTTC	CASSLWTGEGNYGYTF
-	TRBV28	-	TRBJ2-4	15	TGTGCCAGCACCCAGGGGGGGGCAACTAAAAACATTCAGTACTTC	CASTQGGATKNIQYF
-	TRBV5-1	-	TRBJ2-6	17	TGCGCCAGCAGCTTGGGGCCAGTCGGTTCTGGGGCCAACGTCCTGACTTTC	CASSLGPVGSGANVLTF
-	TRBV13	-	TRBJ1-1	15	TGTGCCAGCAGCTTACAGGCACCATTGAACACTGAAGCTTTCTTT	CASSLQAPLNTEAFF
TRBD2	TRBV10-3	-	TRBJ2-3	13	TGTGCCAGCGGACTAGCGATGACAGATACGCAGTATTTT	CASGLAMTDTQYF
-	TRBV12-3/TRBV12-4	-	TRBJ1-6	14	TGTGCCAGCAGTCAGGACACCTATAATTCACCCCTCCACTTT	CASSQDTYNSPLHF
-	TRBV6-5	-	TRBJ2-7	15	TGTGCCAGCAGTTACTCCCCTAGCCGGTCCTACGAGCAGTACTTC	CASSYSPSRSYEQYF
-	TRBV27	-	TRBJ2-4	14	TGTGCCACTCGGGGAGTCCGAGCCAAAAACATTCAGTACTTC	CATRGVRAKNIQYF
TRBD1	TRBV7-8	-	TRBJ1-1	13	TGTGCCAGCAGCTTGGACAGGGGAGGAGAAGCTTTCTTT	CASSLDRGGEAFF
-	TRBV4-2	-	TRBJ2-7	15	TGTGCCAGCAGCCAAGACTTGTTTAGTGCCTACGAGCAGTACTTC	CASSQDLFSAYEQYF
-	TRBV6-5	few	TRBJ1-5	15	TGTGCCAGCAGTTACGGTCCAGGGGAGGGACAGCCCCAGCATTTT	CASSYGPGEGQPQHF
TRBD1	TRBV7-9	-	TRBJ1-4	15	TGTGCCAGCAACGACGTAGGGGGCGGAAATGAAAAACTGTTTTTT	CASNDVGGGNEKLFF
TRBD1	TRBV12-3/TRBV12-4	-	TRBJ1-1	17	TGTGCCAGCAGTTTAGGACAGGGAGTGGGGATGAACACTGAAGCTTTCTTT	CASSLGQGVGMNTEAFF
-	TRBV20-1	-	TRBJ2-3	11	TGCAGTGCCTCCGGAACAGATACGCAGTATTTT	CSASGTDTQYF